This T cell receptor beta chain is drawn from a study of cytomegalovirus exposure and HLA in healthy donors. Study results and limitations: A link between a missense DCLRE1C variant and TCR beta V- and J-gene trimming emerged from a later analysis. It was assumed in the presence/absence analyses that sequencing depth was roughly uniform across donors. Rare TCR sequences predominated, though certain public TCRs were found in many donors.

The J segment lost 4 bases and the V segment lost 4 bases, leaving 3 bases of the junction unmatched. The CDR3 is 15 amino acids. Germline assignment: CDR1 LGHNA and CDR2 YSLEER. A multiplex PCR was run with 60 Vbeta primers and 13 Jbeta primers. The method was immunoSEQ multiplex PCR; TCRdb's version includes in-frame clones alone and lacks a portion of them. The table lists approximately 210,000 clones, 70% to 80% of them singletons. As regards this clone: Its antigen remains unknown.

The origin of this receptor is a girl aged 5-17 years in good health and CMV-seropositive. The specimen sequenced was PBMCs. This chain links TRBV4-3 with TRBJ1-5; 11 bases agree with TRBD1. This chain's CDR3 is CASSRGTGGNQPQHF. The CDR3 DNA sequence: TGCGCCAGCAGCCGAGGGACAGGGGGTAATCAGCCCCAGCATTTT.